Each of the 10 T cell receptor beta chains below was sequenced from the same sample in a study of blood T cell repertoires in COVID-19. Libraries were prepared by immunoSEQ multiplex PCR; TCRdb keeps only in-frame clonotypes and omits some of them. The table records a few hundred thousand clones, approximately 87% of them present only once. Sequencing was performed on peripheral blood. The receptors shown here come from a woman younger than 45 with COVID-19, enrolled during active disease.

This chain uses TRBV6-4 with TRBJ2-1; 10 bases line up with TRBD2. This CDR3 comprises 16 residues. Losses at the gene ends were 4 bases for V and 4 bases for J; bases not matched to a gene: 7. CDR1 and CDR2 from the germline V gene are MRHNA and SNTAGT. The CDR3, as DNA: TGTGCCAGCAGTGCGCTAGCGGGAGTGGGTTACAATGAGCAGTTCTTC. Translation: CASSALAGVGYNEQFF.

The chain uses TRBV19 and TRBJ1-2; D gene unclear. CDR1 and CDR2 from the germline V gene are LNHDA and SQIVND (reference sequence). V was trimmed by 6 bases and J by 8 bases, leaving 10 bases between them. CDR3 length: 11 amino acids. The CDR3 reads CASSLGPGYTF. CDR3 coding DNA: TGTGCCAGTAGCCTCGGTCCGGGCTACACCTTC.

J is TRBJ2-1 and V is TRBV29-1; a weak D match, TRBD1 (6 bases). Germline CDR1 reads SQVTM; CDR2 reads ANQGSEA. Deletions cut 6 bases from V and 3 bases from J, with 21 bases between. The CDR3 covers 16 residues. The CDR3 bases are TGCAGCGTCCTTCCTGGCAGGGGAAGTTTCTACAATGAGCAGTTCTTC. Protein product: CSVLPGRGSFYNEQFF.

The chain has TRBV4-3 and TRBJ2-3; 9 nucleotides line up with TRBD2. The ends lost 4 bases at V and 4 bases at J; junction bases unmatched: 9. From germline, CDR1 is LGHNA and CDR2 YSLEER. The CDR3 loop spans 16 amino acids. The CDR3 sequence is CASSRISGSGADTQYF. In DNA, the CDR3 is TGCGCCAGCAGCCGGATTAGCGGGAGTGGGGCAGATACGCAGTATTTT.

The gene calls are TRBV27 and TRBJ2-7, with a tentative D call TRBD2 (6 bases). Trimming took 6 bases from V and 1 from J, leaving 10 bases between them. Germline loops: CDR1 MNHEY, CDR2 SMNVEV (reference sequence). This CDR3 comprises 13 residues. The CDR3 is CASSWGVSYEQYF. In DNA, the CDR3 is TGTGCCAGCAGCTGGGGGGTTTCCTACGAGCAGTACTTC.

The chain uses TRBV21-1 and TRBJ2-7; the DNA was not compared with TRBD1, the D call given in the table. TRBV21-1 is annotated as a pseudogene. The CDR3 is 17 amino acids. CDR3 sequence reads: CASSKGGNGTATYEQYF. The CDR3 coding sequence is TGTGCCAGCAGCAAAGGAGGTAACGGGACAGCTACCTACGAGCAGTACTTC.

This sequence joins TRBV7-2 and TRBJ1-2; 8 nucleotides match TRBD1. The trim removed 1 base at V and 3 bases at J, leaving 13 bases unmatched. The CDR3 loop spans 18 amino acids. From germline, CDR1 is SGHTA and CDR2 FQGNSA. The DNA for the CDR3 is TGTGCCAGCAGCTTAGGGCGAGGGGCAGGGGGCGCGGACTATGGCTACACCTTC. Translation gives CASSLGRGAGGADYGYTF.

Regarding this clone: Other DNA sequences in the same sample also yield this CDR3. The rearrangement joins TRBV24-1 to TRBJ1-1, with D perhaps TRBD1 (5 bases). The CDR3 is 13 residues long. V lost 9 bases and J lost 2, with 12 bases in between. Germline CDR1 is KGHDR and CDR2 is SFDVKD. The CDR3 region is CATRGGVNTEAFF. The CDR3 coding sequence is TGTGCCACCCGTGGGGGAGTAAACACTGAAGCTTTCTTT.

This clone appeared a single time. This chain links TRBV2 with TRBJ2-1, with 9 nucleotides matching TRBD1. The CDR3 loop spans 14 amino acids. Per the germline V gene, CDR1 is SNHLY and CDR2 is FYNNEI. Trimming removed 6 bases from V and 0 bases from J; junction bases left unmatched: 0. Here the CDR3 reads CASRDRGSYNEQFF. The CDR3 nucleotides read TGTGCCAGCAGGGACAGGGGCTCCTACAATGAGCAGTTCTTC.

This clone was recorded once. V is TRBV19 and J is TRBJ1-2, with a possible D match to TRBD1 (5 bases). The CDR3 loop spans 13 amino acids. Germline loops: CDR1 LNHDA, CDR2 SQIVND (reference sequence). V was cut by 5 bases and J by 3 bases, with 10 bases left in between. The DNA for the CDR3 is TGTGCCAGTAGTGCCAGGGTCCACTATGGCTACACCTTC. It encodes CASSARVHYGYTF.